This T cell receptor beta chain was sequenced for a study of blood T cell repertoires in COVID-19. On this clone itself: One end of the junction is discordant with germline, which a read error may explain.

Some clones are missing from TCRdb's copy, which holds only in-frame ones; the method was immunoSEQ multiplex PCR. This sample has 330,000 or so clones; roughly 90% occur once, and the top ten carry approximately 0.97%. The CDR3 totals 15 residues. The germline CDR1 and CDR2 sequences are KGHSH and LQKENI. The V and J genes are TRBV18 and TRBJ2-1, with D possibly being TRBD2 (6 bases). This clonotype was sampled from a woman aged 25 to 39 who had been exposed to COVID-19. Input material: PBMCs or T cells enriched from blood (not recorded which). The CDR3 loop reads CASSPPSGDYSEQFF. CDR3 DNA sequence: TGTGCCAGCTCACCACCTAGCGGAGACTACAGTGAGCAGTTCTTC.